The 20 T cell receptor beta chains below were found in one sample sequenced in a study of shared clonotypes between healthy human individuals (dated by TCRdb to about 2020). To prepare the library, the immunoSEQ multiplex PCR assay was applied. In its TCRdb copy, this immuneACCESS table keeps in-frame sequences only and misses some clones. Where compared with another copy, unresolved V genes explain less than half of these, and the others have no known cause. The sample table holds about 1.5 million clones, of which approximately 97% were seen once. The ten largest clones add up to about 1.2% of the sample. Material for sequencing was naive CD4+ T cells sorted from blood. The label giving this sample's cell subset or site can be read as: CD45RA+ positively selected. The receptor source for this set is a man between 25 and 39 years old in good health.

The J gene is TRBJ2-7, the V gene TRBV5-1; 7 nucleotides agree with TRBD1. The V gene's germline CDR1 is SGHRS and CDR2 YFSETQ. Unmatched junction bases numbered 6, after V lost 0 bases and J lost 0 bases. This CDR3 comprises 16 residues. The DNA of the CDR3 is TGCGCCAGCAGCTTGGCACCGGGACAGAGCTCCTACGAGCAGTACTTC. Protein: CASSLAPGQSSYEQYF.

V usage is TRBV10-3 and J usage is TRBJ1-1, with a possible D match to TRBD1 (6 bases). V gave up 6 bases and J gave up 6 bases, with 14 bases separating them. Germline-derived CDR1 and CDR2 are ENHRY and SYGVKD. The CDR3 is made up of 13 amino acids. CDR3 coding DNA: TGTGCCATCAGAACCACCGGGGGCGCTGAAGCTTTCTTT. Translated, it gives CAIRTTGGAEAFF.

The chain is built from TRBV30 and TRBJ2-3, with 9 bases aligning to TRBD1. The CDR3 runs to 12 residues. The V segment lost 6 bases and the J segment 5 bases; nucleotides outside the gene matches: 3. Germline V gene sequence: CDR1 GTSNPN, CDR2 SVGIG (reference sequence). DNA of the CDR3: TGTGCCTGTGGGACAGGGTTAGATACGCAGTATTTT. Protein product: CACGTGLDTQYF.

The chain links TRBV7-3 to TRBJ1-1; D remains ambiguous. V gave up 5 bases and J gave up 3 bases, with 10 bases separating them. Germline V gives CDR1 SGHTA, CDR2 FQGTGA. The CDR3 spans 13 residues. CDR3 sequence: CASSTERYTEAFF. For the CDR3, the DNA is TGTGCCAGCAGCACCGAGCGGTACACTGAAGCTTTCTTT.

This clone was found once. This chain uses TRBV7-2 with TRBJ2-7; 8 nucleotides line up with TRBD1. With V trimmed by 0 bases and J by 5 bases, 6 bases remained unmatched. Per germline, CDR1 SGHTA and CDR2 FQGNSA. The CDR3 is 15 amino acids. This chain's CDR3 is CASSLAGQGRDEQYF. CDR3 in DNA: TGTGCCAGCAGCTTAGCTGGACAGGGTAGGGACGAGCAGTACTTC.

This chain uses TRBV5-4 with TRBJ1-2; D uncertain. Trimming cost V 3 bases and J 5 bases, with 11 bases left between them. In germline, CDR1 is SGHNT, CDR2 YYREEE (reference sequence). This CDR3 comprises 13 residues. The CDR3 nucleotides read TGTGCCAGCAGCTCCAATCGTGGGTATGGCTACACCTTC. Its protein is CASSSNRGYGYTF.

The chain combines TRBV6-5 with TRBJ1-3; a possible D gene is TRBD1 (5 bases). CDR3 length: 16 amino acids. From germline, CDR1 is MNHEY and CDR2 SVGAGI. The V end lost 2 bases, the J end lost 2 bases, and 13 bases lay between the germline ends. The CDR3 loop is CASSYQPRGPGNTIYF. CDR3 nucleotides: TGTGCCAGCAGTTACCAACCTAGGGGTCCTGGAAACACCATATATTTT.

This chain joins TRBV11-3 and TRBJ2-2; D is undetermined. The CDR3 is 14 amino acids. The V and J ends lost 1 base and 5 bases respectively, with 8 bases between them. CDR1 is SGHNT and CDR2 is YENEEA in the germline V gene. The CDR3 protein is CASSLGDGTGELFF. CDR3 DNA: TGTGCCAGCAGCTTAGGCGACGGGACCGGGGAGCTGTTTTTT.

This chain connects TRBV28 to TRBJ1-1, with 7 bases matching TRBD1. V shed 6 bases and J 7 bases; nucleotides not matched to a gene: 11. Germline lookup yields CDR1 MDHEN and CDR2 SYDVKM. There are 14 residues in the CDR3. The CDR3 DNA is TGTGCCAGCAGCCGAAGGACAGGACCCATTGAAGCTTTCTTT. Translating gives CASSRRTGPIEAFF.

The V gene is TRBV5-1, the J gene TRBJ2-7; 9 nucleotides align to TRBD1. V trimming: 4 bases; J trimming: 6 bases; junction bases outside the gene matches: 11. The CDR3 contains 15 residues. CDR1 and CDR2 from the germline V gene are SGHRS and YFSETQ. CDR3 amino acids: CASSAPDRGWGEQYF. DNA of the CDR3: TGCGCCAGCAGCGCCCCGGACAGGGGATGGGGCGAGCAGTACTTC.

CDR3 residues: CASSFYGRGPSGANVLTF. The CDR3, as DNA: TGTGCCAGCAGCTTTTACGGCAGGGGGCCTTCAGGGGCCAACGTCCTGACTTTC. This chain uses TRBV5-4 with TRBJ2-6; 8 bases align to TRBD1. Looked up from germline, CDR1 is SGHNT and CDR2 is YYREEE (reference sequence). This CDR3 spans 18 amino acids. V trimming: 2 bases; J trimming: 4 bases; junction bases outside the gene matches: 11.

This chain links TRBV27 with TRBJ2-3; TRBD2 agrees at 7 bases. This CDR3 has 14 residues. CDR1 is MNHEY and CDR2 is SMNVEV in the germline V gene (reference sequence). Germline trimming cut 5 bases from V and 9 bases from J; bases unmatched to any gene: 11. The CDR3 DNA sequence: TGTGCCAGCAGTACCCTAGCGGTTATATCGACGCAGTATTTT. Residues: CASSTLAVISTQYF.

J is TRBJ2-7 and V is TRBV28, with D maybe TRBD2 (6 bases). Trimming pared 3 bases from V and 4 bases from J, leaving 13 bases between. Germline V CDR1 and CDR2: MDHEN, SYDVKM. The CDR3 extends over 14 amino acids. CDR3 in DNA: TGTGCCAGCAGTTTGGCGGGAAGGGCTTACGAGCAGTACTTC. It specifies CASSLAGRAYEQYF.

The chain carries TRBV29-1 and TRBJ2-1; 10 positions match TRBD2. Trimming removed 6 bases from V and 7 bases from J; junction bases left unmatched: 6. Germline-derived CDR1 and CDR2 are SQVTM and ANQGSEA. The CDR3 runs to 13 residues. The CDR3 loop is CSVSGRAGNEQFF. Written as DNA, the CDR3 is TGCAGCGTCAGCGGGAGGGCCGGAAATGAGCAGTTCTTC.

This chain connects TRBV9 to TRBJ2-1, with TRBD2 matching 9 bases. Germline V gene sequence: CDR1 SGDLS, CDR2 YYNGEE. The CDR3 has 15 amino acids. The junction had 5 bases not matched to a gene; V was cut back by 3 bases and J by 4 bases. The CDR3 here is CASSGGLASYNEQFF. CDR3 bases: TGTGCCAGCAGCGGCGGACTAGCGAGTTACAATGAGCAGTTCTTC.

The rearrangement joins TRBV29-1 to TRBJ2-1; 8 nucleotides align to TRBD2. Germline V CDR1 and CDR2: SQVTM, ANQGSEA. Losses at the gene ends were 7 bases for V and 5 bases for J; bases not matched to a gene: 7. The CDR3 extends over 13 amino acids. The CDR3 DNA reads TGCAGCGCCTCTCGGGAGGGTCACAATGAGCAGTTCTTC. Residues: CSASREGHNEQFF.

This CDR3 is CASSLGPGTENGYTF. The CDR3 region has the DNA TGTGCCAGCAGCTTAGGTCCGGGGACGGAAAATGGCTACACCTTC. The chain joins TRBV7-3 to TRBJ1-2, with a possible D match to TRBD1 (5 bases). The CDR3 length is 15 residues. V gave up 2 bases and J gave up 6 bases, with 16 bases separating them. Germline CDR1 is SGHTA and CDR2 is FQGTGA.

The rearrangement uses TRBV5-6 and TRBJ2-2; TRBD2 is a possible D gene (6 bases). Looked up from germline, CDR1 is SGHDT and CDR2 is YYEEEE. V was cut by 2 bases and J by 3 bases, with 11 bases left in between. There are 15 residues in the CDR3. The DNA of the CDR3 is TGTGCCAGCAGCTTACTGGGACTTCACACCGGGGAGCTGTTTTTT. Translating gives CASSLLGLHTGELFF.

The gene calls are TRBV5-1 and TRBJ2-2; 7 bases are a match to TRBD1. V trimming: 1 base; J trimming: 1 base; junction bases outside the gene matches: 4. The CDR3 totals 16 residues. From germline, CDR1 is SGHRS and CDR2 YFSETQ. Written as DNA, the CDR3 is TGCGCCAGCAGCTTGAGAAGGACAGGGAACACCGGGGAGCTGTTTTTT. Translation: CASSLRRTGNTGELFF.

The chain couples TRBV5-8 to TRBJ2-3; D call uncertain. Between the trimmed V and J ends, which lost 2 bases and 8 bases, there was a span of 15 bases. The CDR3 covers 14 residues. Germline V CDR1 and CDR2: SGHTS, YDEGEE. For the CDR3, the DNA is TGTGCCAGCAGCTTTCTCCTGGCCGCTGGTACGCAGTATTTT. This encodes CASSFLLAAGTQYF.